The 4 T cell receptor beta chains reported below all come from one sample, sequenced in a study of blood T cell repertoires in COVID-19. TCRdb's copy holds only in-frame clones and misses some; the assay was immunoSEQ multiplex PCR. The table shows 35,000 to 40,000 clones, with approximately 80% occurring only once. Specimen: peripheral blood. These receptors originate from a man in his fifties or sixties with COVID-19, enrolled during active disease.

The rearrangement links TRBV11-2 to TRBJ1-5; TRBD1 matches 7 bases. Per the germline V gene, CDR1 is SGHAT and CDR2 is FQNNGV. V trimming: 5 bases; J trimming: 4 bases; junction bases outside the gene matches: 2. The CDR3 extends over 13 amino acids. The CDR3 reads CASSKTGNQPQHF. Written as DNA, the CDR3 is TGTGCCAGCAGCAAGACAGGGAATCAGCCCCAGCATTTT.

The chain has TRBV29-1 and TRBJ1-2, with 7 bases matching TRBD1. This CDR3 comprises 12 residues. Germline V gene sequence: CDR1 SQVTM, CDR2 ANQGSEA. V lost 5 bases to trimming and J lost 5 bases; unmatched junction nucleotides: 5. Here the CDR3 reads CSVRTGEYGYTF. The CDR3 bases are TGCAGCGTTCGCACAGGGGAATATGGCTACACCTTC.

V and J are TRBV2 and TRBJ1-3, with a tentative D call TRBD1 (5 bases). V shed 6 bases and J shed 0 bases, with 15 bases lying between them. The CDR3 is 16 residues long. Germline V lookup: CDR1 SNHLY, CDR2 FYNNEI. The CDR3 bases are TGTGCCAGCAGGGGGGGGGTAGGACGCTCTGGAAACACCATATATTTT. Translating it yields CASRGGVGRSGNTIYF.

This clone was recorded a few times. The chain carries TRBV7-2 and TRBJ2-7, with TRBD2 as a possible D gene (6 bases). The CDR3 runs 15 residues. CDR1 is SGHTA, CDR2 FQGNSA, per germline. The V and J ends lost 3 bases and 3 bases respectively, with 15 bases between them. CDR3 residues: CASSFSGQEGYEQYF. The CDR3 DNA reads as TGTGCCAGCAGCTTCTCCGGGCAGGAGGGCTACGAGCAGTACTTC.